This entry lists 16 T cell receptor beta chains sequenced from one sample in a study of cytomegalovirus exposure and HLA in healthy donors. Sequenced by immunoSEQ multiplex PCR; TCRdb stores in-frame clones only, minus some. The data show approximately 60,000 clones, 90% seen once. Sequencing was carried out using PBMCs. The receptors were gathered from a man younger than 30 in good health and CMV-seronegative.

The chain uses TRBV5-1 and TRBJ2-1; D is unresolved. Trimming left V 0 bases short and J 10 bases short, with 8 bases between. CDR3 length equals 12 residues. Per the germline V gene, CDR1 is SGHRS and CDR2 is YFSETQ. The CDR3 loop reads CASSLGAREQFF. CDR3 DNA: TGCGCCAGCAGCTTGGGTGCTCGGGAGCAGTTCTTC.

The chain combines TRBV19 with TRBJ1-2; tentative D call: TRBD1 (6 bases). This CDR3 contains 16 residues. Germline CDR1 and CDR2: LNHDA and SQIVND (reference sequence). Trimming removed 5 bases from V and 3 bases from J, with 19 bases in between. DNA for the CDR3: TGTGCCAGTAGTCCGGGACAAATAATCGGACACTATGGCTACACCTTC. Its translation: CASSPGQIIGHYGYTF.

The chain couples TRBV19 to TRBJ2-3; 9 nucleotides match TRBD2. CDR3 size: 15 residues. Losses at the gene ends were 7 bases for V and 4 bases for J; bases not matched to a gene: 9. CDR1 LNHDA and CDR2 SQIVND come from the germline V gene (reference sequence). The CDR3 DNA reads TGTGCCAGTACCGATTTAGCGGGAGTATCAGATACGCAGTATTTT. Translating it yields CASTDLAGVSDTQYF.

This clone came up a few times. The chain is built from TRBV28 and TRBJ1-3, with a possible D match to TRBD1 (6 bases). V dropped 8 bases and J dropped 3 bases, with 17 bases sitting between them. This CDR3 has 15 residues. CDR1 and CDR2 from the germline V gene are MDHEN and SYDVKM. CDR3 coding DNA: TGTGCCAGCTTCGGCCCCAGGGGAAATGGAAACACCATATATTTT. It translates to CASFGPRGNGNTIYF.

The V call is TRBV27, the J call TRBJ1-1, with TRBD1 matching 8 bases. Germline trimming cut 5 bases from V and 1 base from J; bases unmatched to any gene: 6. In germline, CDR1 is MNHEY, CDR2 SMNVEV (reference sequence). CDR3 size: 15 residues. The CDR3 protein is CASSMSTGANTEAFF. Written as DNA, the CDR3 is TGTGCCAGCAGTATGTCGACAGGGGCGAACACTGAAGCTTTCTTT.

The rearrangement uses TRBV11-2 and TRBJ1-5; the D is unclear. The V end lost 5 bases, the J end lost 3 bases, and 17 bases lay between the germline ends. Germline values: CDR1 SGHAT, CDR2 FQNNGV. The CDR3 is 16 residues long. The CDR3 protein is CASSPGGSQLNQPQHF. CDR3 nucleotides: TGTGCCAGCAGCCCCGGAGGGTCCCAACTCAATCAGCCCCAGCATTTT.

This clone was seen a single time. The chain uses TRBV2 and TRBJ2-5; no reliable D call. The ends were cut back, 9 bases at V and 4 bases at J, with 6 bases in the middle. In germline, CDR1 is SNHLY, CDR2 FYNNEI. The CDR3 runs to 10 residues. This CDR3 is CASSLETQYF. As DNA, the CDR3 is TGTGCCAGTAGCTTAGAGACCCAGTACTTC.

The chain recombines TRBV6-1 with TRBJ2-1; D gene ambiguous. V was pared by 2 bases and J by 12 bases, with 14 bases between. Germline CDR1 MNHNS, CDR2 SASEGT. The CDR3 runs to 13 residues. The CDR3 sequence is CASSESGPAVQFF. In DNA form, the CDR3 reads TGTGCCAGCAGTGAATCTGGCCCCGCTGTGCAGTTCTTC.

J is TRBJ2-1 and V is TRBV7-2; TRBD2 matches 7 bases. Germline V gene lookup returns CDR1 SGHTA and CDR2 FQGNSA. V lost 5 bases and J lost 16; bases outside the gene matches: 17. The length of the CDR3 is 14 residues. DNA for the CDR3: TGTGCCAGCAGCCTGGGGGGGGGAGCGGGACGAGAATTCTTC. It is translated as CASSLGGGAGREFF.

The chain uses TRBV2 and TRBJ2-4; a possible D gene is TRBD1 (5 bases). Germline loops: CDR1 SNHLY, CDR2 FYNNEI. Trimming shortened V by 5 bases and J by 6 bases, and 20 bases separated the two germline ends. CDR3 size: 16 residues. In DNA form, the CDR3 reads TGTGCCAGCAGTTTTCAAAGGACACTCTCTGGAAACATTCAGTACTTC. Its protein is CASSFQRTLSGNIQYF.

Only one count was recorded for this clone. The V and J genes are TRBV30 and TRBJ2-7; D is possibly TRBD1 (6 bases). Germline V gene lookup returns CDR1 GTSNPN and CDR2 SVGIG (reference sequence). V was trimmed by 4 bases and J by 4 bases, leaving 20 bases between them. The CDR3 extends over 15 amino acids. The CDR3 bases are TGTGCCTGGAATCCGTCGCCAGGGGTAGGGTACGAGCAGTACTTC. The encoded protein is CAWNPSPGVGYEQYF.

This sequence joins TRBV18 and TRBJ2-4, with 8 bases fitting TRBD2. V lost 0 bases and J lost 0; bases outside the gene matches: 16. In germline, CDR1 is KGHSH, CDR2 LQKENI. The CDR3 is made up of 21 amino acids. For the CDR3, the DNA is TGTGCCAGCTCACCACCAATAGCGGGAAGAATTAATCGAATAGCCAAAAACATTCAGTACTTC. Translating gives CASSPPIAGRINRIAKNIQYF.

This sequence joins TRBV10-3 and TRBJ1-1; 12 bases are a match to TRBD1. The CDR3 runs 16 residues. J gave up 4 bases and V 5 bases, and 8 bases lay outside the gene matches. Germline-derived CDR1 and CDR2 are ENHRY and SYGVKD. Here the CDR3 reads CAISPGQGAGGTEAFF. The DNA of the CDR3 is TGTGCCATCAGTCCGGGACAGGGGGCGGGGGGCACTGAAGCTTTCTTT.

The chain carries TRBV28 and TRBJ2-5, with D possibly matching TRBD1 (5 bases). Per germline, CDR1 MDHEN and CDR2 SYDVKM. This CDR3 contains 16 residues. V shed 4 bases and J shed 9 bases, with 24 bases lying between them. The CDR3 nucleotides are TGTGCCAGCAGTTCGACCACAGGAGACCCCAAGAGACCCCAGTACTTC. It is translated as CASSSTTGDPKRPQYF.

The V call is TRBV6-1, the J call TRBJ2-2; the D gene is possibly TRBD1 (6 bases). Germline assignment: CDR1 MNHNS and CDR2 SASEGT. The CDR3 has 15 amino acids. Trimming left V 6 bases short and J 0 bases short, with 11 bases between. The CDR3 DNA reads TGTGCCAGCAGCAAACAGGGTTCGAACACCGGGGAGCTGTTTTTT. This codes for CASSKQGSNTGELFF.

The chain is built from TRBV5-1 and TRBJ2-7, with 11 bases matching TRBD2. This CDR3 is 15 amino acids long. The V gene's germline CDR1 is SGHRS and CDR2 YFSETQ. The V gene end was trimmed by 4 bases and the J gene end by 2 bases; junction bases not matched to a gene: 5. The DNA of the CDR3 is TGCGCCAGCAGCGGGACTAGCGGAACCACCTACGAGCAGTACTTC. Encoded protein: CASSGTSGTTYEQYF.